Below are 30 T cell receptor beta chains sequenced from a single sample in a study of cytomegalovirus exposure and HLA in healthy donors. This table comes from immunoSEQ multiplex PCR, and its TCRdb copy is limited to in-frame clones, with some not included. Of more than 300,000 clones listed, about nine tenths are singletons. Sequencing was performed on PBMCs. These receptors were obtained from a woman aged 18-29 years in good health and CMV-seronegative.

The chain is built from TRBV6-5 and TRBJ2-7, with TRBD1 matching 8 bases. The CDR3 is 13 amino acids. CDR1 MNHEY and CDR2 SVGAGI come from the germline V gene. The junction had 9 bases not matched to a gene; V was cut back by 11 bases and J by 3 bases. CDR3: CAALDRGGYEQYF. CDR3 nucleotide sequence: TGTGCCGCGTTAGACAGGGGAGGCTACGAGCAGTACTTC.

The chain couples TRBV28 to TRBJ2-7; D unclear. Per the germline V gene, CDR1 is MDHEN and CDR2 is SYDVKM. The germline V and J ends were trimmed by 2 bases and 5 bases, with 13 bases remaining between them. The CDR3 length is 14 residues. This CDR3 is CASSLRAFLDEQYF. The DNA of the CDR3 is TGTGCCAGCAGTTTAAGAGCCTTTTTAGACGAGCAGTACTTC.

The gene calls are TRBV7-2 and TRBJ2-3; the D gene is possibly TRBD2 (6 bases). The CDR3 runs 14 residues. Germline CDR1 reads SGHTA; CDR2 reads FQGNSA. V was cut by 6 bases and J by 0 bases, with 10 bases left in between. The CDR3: CASSPGTSTDTQYF. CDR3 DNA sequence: TGTGCCAGCAGTCCCGGGACTAGCACAGATACGCAGTATTTT. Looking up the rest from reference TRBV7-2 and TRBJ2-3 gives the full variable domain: GAGVSQSPSNKVTEKGKDVELRCDPISGHTALYWYRQSLGQGLEFLIYFQGNSAPDKSGLPSDRFSAERTGGSVSTLTIQRTQQEDSAVYLCASSPGTSTDTQYFGPGTRLTVL.

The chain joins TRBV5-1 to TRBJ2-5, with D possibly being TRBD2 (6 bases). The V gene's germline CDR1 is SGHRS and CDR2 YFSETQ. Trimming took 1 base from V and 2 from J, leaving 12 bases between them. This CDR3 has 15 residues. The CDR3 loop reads CASSLRGLQQETQYF. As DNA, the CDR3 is TGCGCCAGCAGCTTGAGAGGACTACAACAAGAGACCCAGTACTTC.

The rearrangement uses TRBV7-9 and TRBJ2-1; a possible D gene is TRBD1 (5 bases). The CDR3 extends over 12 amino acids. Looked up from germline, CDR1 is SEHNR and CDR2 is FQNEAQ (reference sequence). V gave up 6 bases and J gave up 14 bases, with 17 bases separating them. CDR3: CASSPDLRQKFF. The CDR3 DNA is TGTGCCAGCAGTCCTGATTTGAGACAGAAGTTCTTC.

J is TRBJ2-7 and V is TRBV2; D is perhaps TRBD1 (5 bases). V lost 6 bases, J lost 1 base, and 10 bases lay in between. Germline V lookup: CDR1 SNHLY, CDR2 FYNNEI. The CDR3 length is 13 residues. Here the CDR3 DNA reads TGTGCCAGCAGCTCAGGGAATTCCTACGAGCAGTACTTC. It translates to CASSSGNSYEQYF.

CDR3 residues: CAIGGSGTSTDTQYF. CDR3 nucleotides: TGTGCCATCGGGGGTAGCGGCACTAGCACAGATACGCAGTATTTT. The chain is built from TRBV10-3 and TRBJ2-3, with TRBD2 as a possible D gene (6 bases). V gave up 8 bases and J gave up 0 bases, with 15 bases separating them. The CDR3 sequence is 15 residues long. Germline loops: CDR1 ENHRY, CDR2 SYGVKD.

DNA for the CDR3: TGCGCCAGCAGCCCGACAGGGAGAGGGCCGGGAGTTCGCAATGAGCAGTTCTTC. Amino acids: CASSPTGRGPGVRNEQFF. The V call is TRBV4-1, the J call TRBJ2-1; TRBD1 is a possible D gene (7 bases). The CDR3 length is 18 residues. V lost 4 bases and J 6 bases, leaving 25 bases between the germline ends. Germline-derived CDR1 and CDR2 are MGHRA and YSYEKL.

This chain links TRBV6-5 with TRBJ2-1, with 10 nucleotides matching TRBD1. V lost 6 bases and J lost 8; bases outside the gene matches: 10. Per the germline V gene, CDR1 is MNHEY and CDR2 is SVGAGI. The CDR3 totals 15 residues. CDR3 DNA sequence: TGTGCCAGCAGGGACAGGGGGTCGCTATATGATGAGCAGTTCTTC. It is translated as CASRDRGSLYDEQFF.

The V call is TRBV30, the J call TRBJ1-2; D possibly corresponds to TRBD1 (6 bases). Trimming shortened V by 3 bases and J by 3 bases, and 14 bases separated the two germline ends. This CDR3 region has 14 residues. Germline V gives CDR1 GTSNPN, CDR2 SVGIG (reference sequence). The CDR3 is CAWRRTGYDYGYTF. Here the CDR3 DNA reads TGTGCCTGGAGAAGAACAGGGTATGACTATGGCTACACCTTC.

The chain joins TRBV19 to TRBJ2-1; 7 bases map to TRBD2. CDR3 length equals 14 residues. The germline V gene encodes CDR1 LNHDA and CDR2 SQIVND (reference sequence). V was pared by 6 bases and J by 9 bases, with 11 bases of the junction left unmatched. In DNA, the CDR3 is TGTGCCAGTAGATTGGGGGAGGGAGCATTTGAGCAGTTCTTC. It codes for CASRLGEGAFEQFF.

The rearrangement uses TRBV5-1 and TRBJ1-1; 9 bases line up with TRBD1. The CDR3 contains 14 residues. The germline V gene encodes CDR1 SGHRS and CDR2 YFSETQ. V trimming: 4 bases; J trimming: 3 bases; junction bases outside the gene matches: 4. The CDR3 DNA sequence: TGCGCCAGCAGCCTCACAGGGGGCGACACTGAAGCTTTCTTT. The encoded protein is CASSLTGGDTEAFF.

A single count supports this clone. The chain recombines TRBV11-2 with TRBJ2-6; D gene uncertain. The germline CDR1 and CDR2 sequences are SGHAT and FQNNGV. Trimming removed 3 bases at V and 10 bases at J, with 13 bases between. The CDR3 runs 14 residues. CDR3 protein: CASSFSTRRNVLTF. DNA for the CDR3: TGTGCCAGCAGCTTCTCTACAAGGAGAAACGTCCTGACTTTC.

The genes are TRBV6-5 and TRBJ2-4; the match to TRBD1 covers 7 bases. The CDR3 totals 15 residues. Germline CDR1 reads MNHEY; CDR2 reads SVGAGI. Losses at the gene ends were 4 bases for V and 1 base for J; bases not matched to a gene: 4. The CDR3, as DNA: TGTGCCAGCAGTTTAACGGGACAGGCCAAAAACATTCAGTACTTC. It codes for CASSLTGQAKNIQYF.

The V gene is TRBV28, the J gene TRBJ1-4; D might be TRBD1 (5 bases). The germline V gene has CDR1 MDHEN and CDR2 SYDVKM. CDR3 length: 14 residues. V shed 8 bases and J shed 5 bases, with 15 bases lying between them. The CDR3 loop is CASGSNRINEKLFF. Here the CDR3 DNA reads TGTGCCAGCGGGTCAAACAGGATAAATGAAAAACTGTTTTTT.

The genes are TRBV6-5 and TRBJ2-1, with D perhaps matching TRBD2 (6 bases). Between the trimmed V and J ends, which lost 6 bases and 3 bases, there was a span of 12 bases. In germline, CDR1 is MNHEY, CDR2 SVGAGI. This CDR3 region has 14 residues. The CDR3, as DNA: TGTGCCAGCAGCCTAACGGGGGACTACAATGAGCAGTTCTTC. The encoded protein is CASSLTGDYNEQFF.

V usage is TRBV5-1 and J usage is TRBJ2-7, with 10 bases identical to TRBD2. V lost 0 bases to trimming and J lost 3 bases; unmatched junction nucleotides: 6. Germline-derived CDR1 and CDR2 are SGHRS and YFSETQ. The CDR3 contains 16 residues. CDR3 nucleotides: TGCGCCAGCAGCTTGGCCCTAGCGGGGGTGATCTACGAGCAGTACTTC. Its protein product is CASSLALAGVIYEQYF.

The chain's CDR3 is CSVDGLAGDGPDTQYF. The CDR3 nucleotides read TGCAGCGTCGACGGACTAGCGGGGGACGGTCCAGATACGCAGTATTTT. The genes are TRBV29-1 and TRBJ2-3; 13 nucleotides agree with TRBD2. The trim removed 6 bases at V and 4 bases at J, leaving 10 bases unmatched. CDR1 SQVTM and CDR2 ANQGSEA come from the germline V gene. This CDR3 region has 16 residues.

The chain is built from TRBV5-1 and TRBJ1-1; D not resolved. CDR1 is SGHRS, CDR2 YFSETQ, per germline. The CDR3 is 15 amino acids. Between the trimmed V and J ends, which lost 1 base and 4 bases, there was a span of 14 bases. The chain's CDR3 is CASSLYQAGSTEAFF. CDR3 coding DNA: TGCGCCAGCAGCTTGTATCAGGCGGGGAGCACTGAAGCTTTCTTT.

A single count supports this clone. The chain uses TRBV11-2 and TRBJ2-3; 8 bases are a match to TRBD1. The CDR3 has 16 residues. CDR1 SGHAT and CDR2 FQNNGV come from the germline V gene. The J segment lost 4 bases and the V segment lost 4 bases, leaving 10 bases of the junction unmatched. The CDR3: CASSSDRVRVPDTQYF. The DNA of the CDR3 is TGTGCCAGCAGCTCGGACAGGGTCAGGGTGCCAGATACGCAGTATTTT.

Here the CDR3 reads CASSLADEGDTQYF. In nucleotides, the CDR3 is TGCGCCAGCAGCTTGGCCGATGAGGGAGATACGCAGTATTTT. The chain carries TRBV5-1 and TRBJ2-3; possibly TRBD2 for D (5 bases). This CDR3 has 14 amino acids. Trimming removed 0 bases at V and 5 bases at J, with 10 bases between. The germline V gene has CDR1 SGHRS and CDR2 YFSETQ.

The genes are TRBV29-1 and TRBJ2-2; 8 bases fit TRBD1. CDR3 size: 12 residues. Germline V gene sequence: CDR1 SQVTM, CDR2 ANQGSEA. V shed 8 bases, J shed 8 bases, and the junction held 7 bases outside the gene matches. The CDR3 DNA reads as TGCAGCATATTGGGACAGGCGGGGGAGCTGTTTTTT. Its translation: CSILGQAGELFF.

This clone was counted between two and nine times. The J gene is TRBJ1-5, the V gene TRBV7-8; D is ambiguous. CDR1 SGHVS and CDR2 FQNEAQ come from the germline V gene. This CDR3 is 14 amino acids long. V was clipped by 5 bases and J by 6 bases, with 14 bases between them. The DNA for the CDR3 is TGTGCCAGCAGCCTCCCGAGGAGCCGTCAGCCCCAGCATTTT. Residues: CASSLPRSRQPQHF.

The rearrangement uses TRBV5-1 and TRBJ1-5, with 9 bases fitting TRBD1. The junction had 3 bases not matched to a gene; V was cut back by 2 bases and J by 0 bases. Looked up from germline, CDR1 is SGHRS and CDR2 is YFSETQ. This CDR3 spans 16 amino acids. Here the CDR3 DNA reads TGCGCCAGCAGCTTAGGGACAGGGTATAGCAATCAGCCCCAGCATTTT. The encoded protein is CASSLGTGYSNQPQHF.

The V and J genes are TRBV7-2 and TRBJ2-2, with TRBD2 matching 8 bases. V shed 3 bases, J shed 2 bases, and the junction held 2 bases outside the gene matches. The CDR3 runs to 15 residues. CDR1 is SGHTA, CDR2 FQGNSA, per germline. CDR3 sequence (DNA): TGTGCCAGCAGCTTGGGACTAGGCAACACCGGGGAGCTGTTTTTT. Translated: CASSLGLGNTGELFF.

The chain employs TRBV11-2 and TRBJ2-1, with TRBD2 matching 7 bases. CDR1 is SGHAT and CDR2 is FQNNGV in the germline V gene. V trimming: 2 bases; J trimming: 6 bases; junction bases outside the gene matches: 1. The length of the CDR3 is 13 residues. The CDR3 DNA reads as TGTGCCAGCAGCTTATTAGCGGGCAATGAGCAGTTCTTC. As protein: CASSLLAGNEQFF.

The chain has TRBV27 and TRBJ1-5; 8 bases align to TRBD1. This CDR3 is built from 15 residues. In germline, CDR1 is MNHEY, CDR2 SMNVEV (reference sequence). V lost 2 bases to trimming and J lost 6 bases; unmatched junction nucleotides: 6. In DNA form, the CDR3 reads TGTGCCAGCAGTTTAACAGGGGGTGGGGTTCAGCCCCAGCATTTT. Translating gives CASSLTGGGVQPQHF.

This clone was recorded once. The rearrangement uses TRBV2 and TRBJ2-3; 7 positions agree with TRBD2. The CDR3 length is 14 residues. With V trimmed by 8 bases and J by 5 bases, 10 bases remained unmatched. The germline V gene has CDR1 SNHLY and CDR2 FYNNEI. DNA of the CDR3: TGTGCCAGCTCACGCGCCGCGGGAGTAGATACGCAGTATTTT. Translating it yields CASSRAAGVDTQYF.

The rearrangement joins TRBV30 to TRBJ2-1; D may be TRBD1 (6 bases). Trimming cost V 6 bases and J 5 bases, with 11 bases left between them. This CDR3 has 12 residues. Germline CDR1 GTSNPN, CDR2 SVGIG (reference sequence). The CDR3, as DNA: TGTGCCTGCGGGACAATTCACAATGAGCAGTTCTTC. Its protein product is CACGTIHNEQFF.

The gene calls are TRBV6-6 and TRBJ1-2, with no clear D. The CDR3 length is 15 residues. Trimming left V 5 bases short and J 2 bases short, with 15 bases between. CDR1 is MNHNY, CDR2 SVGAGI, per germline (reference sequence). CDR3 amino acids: CASSPAGGRNYGYTF. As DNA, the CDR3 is TGTGCCAGCAGTCCCGCGGGAGGCCGAAACTATGGCTACACCTTC.